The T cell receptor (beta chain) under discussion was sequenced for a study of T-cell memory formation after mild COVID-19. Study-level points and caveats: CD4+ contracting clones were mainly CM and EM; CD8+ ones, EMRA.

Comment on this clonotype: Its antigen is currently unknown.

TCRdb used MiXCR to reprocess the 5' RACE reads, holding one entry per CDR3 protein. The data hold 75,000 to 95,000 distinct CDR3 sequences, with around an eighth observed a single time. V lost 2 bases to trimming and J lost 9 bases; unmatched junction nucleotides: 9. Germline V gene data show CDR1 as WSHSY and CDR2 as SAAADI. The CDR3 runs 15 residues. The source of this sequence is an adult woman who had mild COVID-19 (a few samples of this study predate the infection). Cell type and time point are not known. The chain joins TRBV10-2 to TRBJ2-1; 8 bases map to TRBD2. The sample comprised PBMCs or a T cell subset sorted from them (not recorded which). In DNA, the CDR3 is TGCGCCAGCAGTGAGGGGACTAGGGTTTTGAGTGAGCAGTTCTTC. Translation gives CASSEGTRVLSEQFF.